Below are 13 T cell receptor beta chains sequenced from a single sample in a study of cytomegalovirus exposure and HLA in healthy donors. The PCR was carried out with 60 Vbeta primers and 13 Jbeta primers. Repertoires were generated with immunoSEQ multiplex PCR, while TCRdb's copy carries only in-frame clones and drops some. The table has around 230,000 clones, about three quarters seen once. Input material: PBMCs. These receptors came from a male donor in good health and CMV-seronegative.

The CDR3 spells CAWRVGGLSEAFF. The CDR3 nucleotides read TGTGCCTGGAGGGTCGGGGGACTAAGTGAAGCTTTCTTT. This sequence joins TRBV30 and TRBJ1-1; D is perhaps TRBD1 (5 bases). The CDR3 consists of 13 residues. V was trimmed by 3 bases and J by 7 bases, leaving 15 bases between them. Germline V gene lookup returns CDR1 GTSNPN and CDR2 SVGIG (reference sequence).

This clone was seen only a few times. The V call is TRBV7-2, the J call TRBJ2-7; TRBD1 might be the D (5 bases). There are 16 residues in the CDR3. The ends were cut back, 5 bases at V and 2 bases at J, with 19 bases in the middle. Germline CDR1 reads SGHTA; CDR2 reads FQGNSA. CDR3 sequence reads: CASSRSAGQVAYEQYF. The DNA for the CDR3 is TGTGCCAGCAGCCGGAGCGCTGGACAAGTCGCCTACGAGCAGTACTTC.

This chain uses TRBV7-2 with TRBJ2-1; tentative D call: TRBD1 (6 bases). The germline V gene encodes CDR1 SGHTA and CDR2 FQGNSA. V dropped 5 bases and J dropped 7 bases, with 12 bases sitting between them. This CDR3 is 13 amino acids long. CDR3 nucleotide sequence: TGTGCCAGCAGCGACAGAGGGACAAATGAGCAGTTCTTC. Translation: CASSDRGTNEQFF.

The V gene is TRBV10-2, the J gene TRBJ2-1; 14 bases are a match to TRBD2. The germline V gene has CDR1 WSHSY and CDR2 SAAADI. The CDR3 loop spans 14 amino acids. The V gene end was trimmed by 8 bases and the J gene end by 3 bases; junction bases not matched to a gene: 0. The CDR3 DNA follows: TGCGCCAGCGGACTAGCGGGGGGCTACAATGAGCAGTTCTTC. Its translation: CASGLAGGYNEQFF.

Turning to this clone: At the DNA level, this CDR3 is encoded by other sequences in the same sample as well. The CDR3 DNA is TGTGCCAGCAGCCTCCGGGGGCAAGAGACCCAGTACTTC. This codes for CASSLRGQETQYF. The chain carries TRBV9 and TRBJ2-5, with a weak D call TRBD2 (6 bases). The V end lost 4 bases, the J end lost 2 bases, and 9 bases lay between the germline ends. The germline gives CDR1 SGDLS, CDR2 YYNGEE. The CDR3 covers 13 residues.

The chain is built from TRBV9 and TRBJ1-2, with D maybe TRBD1 (6 bases). The V end lost 6 bases, the J end lost 7 bases, and 10 bases lay between the germline ends. The CDR3 totals 11 residues. Germline V CDR1 and CDR2: SGDLS, YYNGEE. The CDR3 DNA reads as TGTGCCAGCAAGACAGGCTCTGGCTACACCTTC. This codes for CASKTGSGYTF. Full variable domain (missing parts from reference TRBV9 and TRBJ1-2): DSGVTQTPKHLITATGQRVTLRCSPRSGDLSVYWYQQSLDQGLQFLIQYYNGEERAKGNILERFSAQQFPDLHSELNLSSLELGDSALYFCASKTGSGYTFGSGTRLTVV.

The chain has TRBV28 and TRBJ1-2; weak D call: TRBD1 (5 bases). The CDR3 consists of 16 residues. Germline values: CDR1 MDHEN, CDR2 SYDVKM. V was clipped by 6 bases and J by 5 bases, with 22 bases between them. The CDR3 here is CASSSGTVRGKYGYTF. CDR3 coding DNA: TGTGCCAGCAGCTCAGGGACCGTCCGCGGGAAGTATGGCTACACCTTC.

This chain uses TRBV5-6 with TRBJ2-7; TRBD2 is a possible D gene (6 bases). V was shortened by 4 bases and J by 7 bases, with 18 bases between the two germline ends. Germline values: CDR1 SGHDT, CDR2 YYEEEE. The CDR3 is 14 residues long. The CDR3 is CASSPGDGGEEQYF. CDR3 nucleotides: TGTGCCAGCAGCCCGGGGGACGGCGGGGAGGAGCAGTACTTC.

The chain links TRBV4-2 to TRBJ2-3; 11 bases line up with TRBD2. Trimming removed 1 base from V and 5 bases from J; junction bases left unmatched: 2. This CDR3 is built from 15 residues. Germline V gene sequence: CDR1 LGHNA, CDR2 YNFKEQ. In nucleotides, the CDR3 is TGTGCCAGCAGCCAAGGACTAGCGGGGATAGATACGCAGTATTTT. Its protein is CASSQGLAGIDTQYF.

The chain recombines TRBV5-3 with TRBJ1-1; 10 nucleotides agree with TRBD1. TRBV5-3 has ORF status, its function being uncertain. CDR3 size: 16 residues. J lost 5 bases, V lost 5 bases, and 12 bases had no gene match. The DNA for the CDR3 is TGTGCCAGAAGTCGTCCGGGGACAGGGGTAAGGACTGAAGCTTTCTTT. This sequence encodes CARSRPGTGVRTEAFF.

The V gene is TRBV18, the J gene TRBJ2-1; 12 nucleotides agree with TRBD2. The V segment lost 2 bases and the J segment 0 bases; nucleotides outside the gene matches: 8. The CDR3 is made up of 19 amino acids. Germline CDR1 KGHSH, CDR2 LQKENI. The CDR3 DNA reads as TGTGCCAGCTCACCAACTAGCGGGAGGAGAGGGGGCTCCTACAATGAGCAGTTCTTC. It translates to CASSPTSGRRGGSYNEQFF.

This clone was seen only a few times. This chain joins TRBV7-3 and TRBJ2-2; D perhaps matches TRBD1 (5 bases). Germline CDR1 and CDR2: SGHTA and FQGTGA. The germline V and J ends were trimmed by 3 bases and 7 bases, with 9 bases remaining between them. This CDR3 region has 13 residues. This CDR3 reads CASSFRGVGELFF. CDR3 nucleotides: TGTGCCAGCAGCTTTAGGGGTGTCGGGGAGCTGTTTTTT.

The chain links TRBV19 to TRBJ1-6; D is undetermined. CDR3 size: 13 residues. In germline, CDR1 is LNHDA, CDR2 SQIVND (reference sequence). V dropped 5 bases and J dropped 9 bases, with 11 bases sitting between them. The DNA of the CDR3 is TGTGCCAGTAGTCCAGCGCACGGTTCACCCCTCCACTTT. It encodes CASSPAHGSPLHF.